This T cell receptor beta chain was identified during a study of OX40 agonist ivuxolimab in advanced cancers. This table comes from immunoSEQ multiplex PCR, and its TCRdb copy is limited to in-frame clones, with some not included. The sample records around 30,000 clones, over 90% being singletons. This CDR3 comprises 14 residues. Per the germline V gene, CDR1 is SGHAT and CDR2 is FQNNGV. V was trimmed by 5 bases and J by 3 bases, leaving 14 bases between them. Specimen: CD4+ or CD8+ T cells sorted from blood, collected in a trial of the OX40 agonist ivuxolimab. This TCR came from an adult with an advanced solid tumor such as melanoma, head and neck, liver or kidney cancer. The rearrangement joins TRBV11-2 to TRBJ2-7; unclear D gene. CDR3 bases: TGTGCCAGCAGCCGACCGTTGGGAAACTACGAGCAGTACTTC. Translating gives CASSRPLGNYEQYF.